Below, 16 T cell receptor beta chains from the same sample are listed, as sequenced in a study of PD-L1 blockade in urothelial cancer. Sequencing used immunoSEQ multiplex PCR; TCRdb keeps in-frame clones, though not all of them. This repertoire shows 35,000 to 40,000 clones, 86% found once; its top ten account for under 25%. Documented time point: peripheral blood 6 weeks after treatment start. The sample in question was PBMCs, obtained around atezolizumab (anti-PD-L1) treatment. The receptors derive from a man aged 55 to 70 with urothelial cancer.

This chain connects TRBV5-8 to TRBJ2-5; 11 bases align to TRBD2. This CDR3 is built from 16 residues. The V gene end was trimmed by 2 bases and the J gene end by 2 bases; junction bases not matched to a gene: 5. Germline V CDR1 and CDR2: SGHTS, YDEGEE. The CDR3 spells CASSLYGTSGQETQYF. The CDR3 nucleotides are TGTGCCAGCAGCTTATACGGGACTAGCGGACAAGAGACCCAGTACTTC.

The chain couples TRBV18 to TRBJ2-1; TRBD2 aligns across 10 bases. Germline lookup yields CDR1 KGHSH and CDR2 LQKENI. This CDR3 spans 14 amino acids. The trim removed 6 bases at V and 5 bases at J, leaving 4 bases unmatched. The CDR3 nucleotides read TGTGCCAGCTCCGGACTAGCGGCAGACAATGAGCAGTTCTTC. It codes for CASSGLAADNEQFF. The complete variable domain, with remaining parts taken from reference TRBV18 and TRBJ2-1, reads NAGVMQNPRHLVRRRGQEARLRCSPMKGHSHVYWYRQLPEEGLKFMVYLQKENIIDESGMPKERFSAEFPKEGPSILRIQQVVRGDSAAYFCASSGLAADNEQFFGPGTRLTVL.

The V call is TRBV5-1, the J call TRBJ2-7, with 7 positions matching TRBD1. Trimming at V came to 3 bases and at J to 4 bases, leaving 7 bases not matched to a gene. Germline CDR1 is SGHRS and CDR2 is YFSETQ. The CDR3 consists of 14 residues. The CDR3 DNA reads TGCGCCAGCAGCTCTACGATACAGGGGTACGAGCAGTACTTC. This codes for CASSSTIQGYEQYF.

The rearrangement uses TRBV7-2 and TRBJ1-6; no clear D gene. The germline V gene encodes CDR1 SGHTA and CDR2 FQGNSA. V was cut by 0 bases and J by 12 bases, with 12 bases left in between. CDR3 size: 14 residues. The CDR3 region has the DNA TGTGCCAGCAGCTTAGCGCGGCCGCCGGGACCCCTCCACTTT. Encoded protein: CASSLARPPGPLHF.

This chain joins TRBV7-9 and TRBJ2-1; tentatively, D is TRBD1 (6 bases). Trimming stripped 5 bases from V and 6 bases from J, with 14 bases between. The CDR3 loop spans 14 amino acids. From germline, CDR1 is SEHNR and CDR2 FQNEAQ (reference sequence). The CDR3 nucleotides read TGTGCCAGCAGCGCGGACAGAAGCGGCAATGAGCAGTTCTTC. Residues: CASSADRSGNEQFF. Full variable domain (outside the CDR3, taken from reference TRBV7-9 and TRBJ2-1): DTGVSQNPRHKITKRGQNVTFRCDPISEHNRLYWYRQTLGQGPEFLTYFQNEAQLEKSRLLSDRFSAERPKGSFSTLEIQRTEQGDSAMYLCASSADRSGNEQFFGPGTRLTVL.

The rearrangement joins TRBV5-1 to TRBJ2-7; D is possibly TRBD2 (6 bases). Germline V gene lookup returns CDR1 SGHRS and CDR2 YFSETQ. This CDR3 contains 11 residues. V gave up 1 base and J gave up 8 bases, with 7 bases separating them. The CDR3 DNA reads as TGCGCCAGCAGCTTGCGCGGGAAGCAGTACTTC. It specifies CASSLRGKQYF.

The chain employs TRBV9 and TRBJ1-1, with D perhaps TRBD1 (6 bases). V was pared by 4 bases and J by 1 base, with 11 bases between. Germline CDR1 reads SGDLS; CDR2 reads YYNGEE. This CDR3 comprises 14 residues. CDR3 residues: CASSLGTRNTEAFF. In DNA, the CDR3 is TGTGCCAGCAGCCTCGGGACAAGGAACACTGAAGCTTTCTTT.

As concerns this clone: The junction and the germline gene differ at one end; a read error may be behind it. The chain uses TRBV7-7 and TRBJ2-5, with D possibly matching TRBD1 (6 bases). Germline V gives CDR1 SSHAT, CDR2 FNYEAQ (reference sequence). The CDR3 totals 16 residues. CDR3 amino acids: CASSLGVDRRTETQYF. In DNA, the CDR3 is TGTGCTAGCAGCTTAGGAGTGGACAGAAGGACGGAGACCCAGTACTTC.

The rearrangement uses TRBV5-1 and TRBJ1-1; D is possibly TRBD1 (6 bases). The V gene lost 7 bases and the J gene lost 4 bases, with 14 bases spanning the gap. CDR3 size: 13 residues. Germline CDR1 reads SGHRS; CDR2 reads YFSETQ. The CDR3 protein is CASLQGVGTEAFF. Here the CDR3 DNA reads TGCGCCAGCTTACAGGGAGTCGGCACTGAAGCTTTCTTT.

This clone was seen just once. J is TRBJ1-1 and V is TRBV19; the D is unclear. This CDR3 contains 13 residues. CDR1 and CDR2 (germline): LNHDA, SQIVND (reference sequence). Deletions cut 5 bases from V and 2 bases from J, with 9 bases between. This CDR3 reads CASSPLGNTEAFF. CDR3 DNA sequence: TGTGCCAGTAGTCCTCTAGGAAACACTGAAGCTTTCTTT.

The CDR3 DNA sequence: TGCAGCGTTATTGGACAACTGAACACTGAAGCTTTCTTT. It is translated as CSVIGQLNTEAFF. The V call is TRBV29-1, the J call TRBJ1-1; a possible D gene is TRBD1 (5 bases). Looked up from germline, CDR1 is SQVTM and CDR2 is ANQGSEA. Trimming shortened V by 5 bases and J by 0 bases, and 10 bases separated the two germline ends. The CDR3 covers 13 residues.

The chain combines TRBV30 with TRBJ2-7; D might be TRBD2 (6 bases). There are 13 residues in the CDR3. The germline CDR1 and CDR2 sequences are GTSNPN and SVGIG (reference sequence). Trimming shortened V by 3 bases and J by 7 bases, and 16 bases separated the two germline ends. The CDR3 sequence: CAWRGQGAGEQYF. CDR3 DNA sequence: TGTGCCTGGAGGGGGCAGGGCGCGGGGGAGCAGTACTTC.

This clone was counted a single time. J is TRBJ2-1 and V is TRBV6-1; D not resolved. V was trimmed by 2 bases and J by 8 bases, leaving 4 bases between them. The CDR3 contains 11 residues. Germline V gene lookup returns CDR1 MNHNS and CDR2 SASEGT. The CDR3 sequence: CASSESHEQFF. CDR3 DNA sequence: TGTGCCAGCAGTGAAAGCCATGAGCAGTTCTTC.

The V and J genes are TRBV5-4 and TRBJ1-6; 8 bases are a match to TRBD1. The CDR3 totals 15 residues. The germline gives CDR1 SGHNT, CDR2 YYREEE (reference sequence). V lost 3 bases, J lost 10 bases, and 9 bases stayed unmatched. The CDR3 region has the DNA TGTGCCAGCAGCTGGGGCGCAGGGGGCCGATCACCCCTCCACTTT. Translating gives CASSWGAGGRSPLHF. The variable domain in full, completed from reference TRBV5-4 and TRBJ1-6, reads ETGVTQSPTHLIKTRGQQVTLRCSSQSGHNTVSWYQQALGQGPQFIFQYYREEENGRGNFPPRFSGLQFPNYSSELNVNALELDDSALYLCASSWGAGGRSPLHFGNGTRLTVT.

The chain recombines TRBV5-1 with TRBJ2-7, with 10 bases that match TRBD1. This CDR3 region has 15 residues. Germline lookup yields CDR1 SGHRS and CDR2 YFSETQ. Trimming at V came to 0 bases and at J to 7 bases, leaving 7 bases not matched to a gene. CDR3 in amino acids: CASSLEGQGVREQYF. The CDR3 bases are TGCGCCAGCAGCTTGGAAGGACAGGGGGTAAGGGAGCAGTACTTC.

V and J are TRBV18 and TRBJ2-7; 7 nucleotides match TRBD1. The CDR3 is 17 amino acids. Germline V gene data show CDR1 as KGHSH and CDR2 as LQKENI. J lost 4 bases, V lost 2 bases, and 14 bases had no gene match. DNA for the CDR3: TGTGCCAGCTCACCATTCATATCCCGACAGGGTGTATACGAGCAGTACTTC. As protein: CASSPFISRQGVYEQYF.